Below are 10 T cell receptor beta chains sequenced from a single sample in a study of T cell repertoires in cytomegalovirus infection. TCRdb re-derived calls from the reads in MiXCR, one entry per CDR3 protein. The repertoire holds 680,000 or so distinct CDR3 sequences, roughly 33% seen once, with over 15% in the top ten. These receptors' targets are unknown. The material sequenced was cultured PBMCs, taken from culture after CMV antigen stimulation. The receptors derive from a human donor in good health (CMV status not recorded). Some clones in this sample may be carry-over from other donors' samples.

The CDR3 sequence is CASSLSREVSGELFF. CDR3 nucleotides: TGCGCCAGCAGCTTGTCGCGGGAGGTTTCCGGGGAGCTGTTTTTT. The chain carries TRBV5-1 and TRBJ2-2; TRBD2 aligns across 8 bases. Germline lookup yields CDR1 SGHRS and CDR2 YFSETQ. V trimming: 1 base; J trimming: 6 bases; junction bases outside the gene matches: 5. The CDR3 covers 15 residues.

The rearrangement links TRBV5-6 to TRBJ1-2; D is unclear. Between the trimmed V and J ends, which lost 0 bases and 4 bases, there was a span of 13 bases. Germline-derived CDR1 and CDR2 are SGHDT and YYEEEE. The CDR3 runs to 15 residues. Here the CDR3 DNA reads TGTGCCAGCAGCTTGGGCGGCGGGATGGGCTATGGCTACACCTTC. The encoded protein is CASSLGGGMGYGYTF.

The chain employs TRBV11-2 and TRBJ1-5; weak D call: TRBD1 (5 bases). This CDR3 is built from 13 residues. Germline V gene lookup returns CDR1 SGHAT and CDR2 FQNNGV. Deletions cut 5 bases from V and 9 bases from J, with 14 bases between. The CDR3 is CASSPSGDPPQHF. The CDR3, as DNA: TGTGCCAGCAGCCCCTCGGGGGACCCGCCCCAGCATTTT.

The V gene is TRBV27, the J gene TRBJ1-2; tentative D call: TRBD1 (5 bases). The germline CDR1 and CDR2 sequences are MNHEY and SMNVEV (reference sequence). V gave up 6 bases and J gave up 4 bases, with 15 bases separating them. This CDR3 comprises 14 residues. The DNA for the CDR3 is TGTGCCAGCAGACCAGGGATAAGGGGCTATGGCTACACCTTC. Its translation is CASRPGIRGYGYTF.

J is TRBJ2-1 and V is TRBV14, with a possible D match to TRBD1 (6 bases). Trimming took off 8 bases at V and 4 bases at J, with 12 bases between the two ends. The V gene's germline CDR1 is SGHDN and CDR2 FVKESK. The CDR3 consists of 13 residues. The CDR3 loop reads CASALQGYNEQFF. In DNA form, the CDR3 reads TGTGCCAGCGCCCTACAGGGTTACAATGAGCAGTTCTTC. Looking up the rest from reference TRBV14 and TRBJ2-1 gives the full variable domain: EAGVTQFPSHSVIEKGQTVTLRCDPISGHDNLYWYRRVMGKEIKFLLHFVKESKQDESGMPNNRFLAERTGGTYSTLKVQPAELEDSGVYFCASALQGYNEQFFGPGTRLTVL.

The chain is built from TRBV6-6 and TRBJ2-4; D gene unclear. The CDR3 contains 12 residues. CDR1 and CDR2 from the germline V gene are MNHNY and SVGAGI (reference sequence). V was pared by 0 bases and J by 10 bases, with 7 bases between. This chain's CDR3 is CASSYSKGIQYF. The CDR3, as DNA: TGTGCCAGCAGTTACTCGAAAGGGATTCAGTACTTC.

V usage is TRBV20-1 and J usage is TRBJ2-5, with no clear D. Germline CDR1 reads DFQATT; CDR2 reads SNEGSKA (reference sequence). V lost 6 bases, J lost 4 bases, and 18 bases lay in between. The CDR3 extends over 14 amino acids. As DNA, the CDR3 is TGCAGTGCACACCTCTACAGCTCTGGAGAGACCCAGTACTTC. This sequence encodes CSAHLYSSGETQYF.

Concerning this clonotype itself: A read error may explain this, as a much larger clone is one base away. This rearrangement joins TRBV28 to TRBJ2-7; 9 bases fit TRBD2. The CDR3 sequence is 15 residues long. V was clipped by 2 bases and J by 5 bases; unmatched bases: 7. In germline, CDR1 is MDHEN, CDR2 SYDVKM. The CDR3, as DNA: TGTGCCAGCAGTTTACACGAGGGACTAGCTCACGAGCAGTACTTC. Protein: CASSLHEGLAHEQYF.

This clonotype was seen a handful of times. Written as DNA, the CDR3 is TGTGCCATCAGTGAGTCTTCCATCACTGAAGCTTTCTTT. Residues: CAISESSITEAFF. The chain joins TRBV10-3 to TRBJ1-1; D uncertain. V lost 0 bases to trimming and J lost 4 bases, with 6 bases between them. CDR3 size: 13 residues. Germline loops: CDR1 ENHRY, CDR2 SYGVKD.

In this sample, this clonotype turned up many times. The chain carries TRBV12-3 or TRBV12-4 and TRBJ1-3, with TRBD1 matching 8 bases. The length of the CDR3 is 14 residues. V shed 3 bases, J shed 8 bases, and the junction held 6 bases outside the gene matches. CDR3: CASSLRQGSDTIYF. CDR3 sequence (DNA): TGTGCCAGCAGTTTGAGACAGGGGAGTGACACCATATATTTT.